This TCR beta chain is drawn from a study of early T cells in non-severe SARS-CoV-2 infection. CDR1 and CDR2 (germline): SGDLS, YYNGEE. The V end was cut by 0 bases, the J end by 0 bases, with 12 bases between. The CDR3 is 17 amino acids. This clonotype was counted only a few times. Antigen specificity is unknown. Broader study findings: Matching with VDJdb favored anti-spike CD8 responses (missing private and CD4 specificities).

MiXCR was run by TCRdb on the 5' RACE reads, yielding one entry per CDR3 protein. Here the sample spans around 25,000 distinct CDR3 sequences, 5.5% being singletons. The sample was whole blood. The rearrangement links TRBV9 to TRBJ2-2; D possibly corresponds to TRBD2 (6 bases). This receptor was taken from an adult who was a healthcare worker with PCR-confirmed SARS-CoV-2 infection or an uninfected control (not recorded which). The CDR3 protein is CASSVAYAGTNTGELFF. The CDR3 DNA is TGTGCCAGCAGCGTAGCTTATGCGGGGACGAACACCGGGGAGCTGTTTTTT.